This T cell receptor beta chain emerged from a study of monozygotic twins with inflammatory bowel disease. Overall study results and limits: Possibly because of limited power, concordant and discordant twins showed no difference in repertoire similarity.

A word on this clonotype: Its antigen is unidentified.

The CDR3 runs 16 residues. Germline V gene data show CDR1 as SGHKS and CDR2 as YYEKEE (reference sequence). TCRdb re-called the 5' RACE reads and gives one entry per CDR3 protein, without DNA. Its clone listing holds about 170,000 distinct CDR3 sequences. The gene calls are TRBV5-5 and TRBJ1-5; as DNA is missing, the TRBD1 call by TCRdb cannot be tested. The sample consisted of blood. The receptor's source is a human donor with ulcerative colitis or Crohn's disease, or a healthy co-twin of an affected twin (not recorded which). The CDR3 reads CASSSLQGMGNQPQHF.